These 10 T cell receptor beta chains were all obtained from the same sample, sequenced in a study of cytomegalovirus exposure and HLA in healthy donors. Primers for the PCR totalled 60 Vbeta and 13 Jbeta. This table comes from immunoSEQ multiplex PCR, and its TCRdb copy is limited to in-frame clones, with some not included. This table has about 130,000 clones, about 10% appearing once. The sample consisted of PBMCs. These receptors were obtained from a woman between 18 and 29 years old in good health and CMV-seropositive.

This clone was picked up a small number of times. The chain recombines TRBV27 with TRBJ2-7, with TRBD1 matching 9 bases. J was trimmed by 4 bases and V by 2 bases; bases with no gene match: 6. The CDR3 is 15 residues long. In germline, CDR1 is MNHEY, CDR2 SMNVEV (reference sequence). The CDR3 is CASSLGTGIAYEQYF. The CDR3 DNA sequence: TGTGCCAGCAGTTTAGGGACAGGGATTGCATACGAGCAGTACTTC.

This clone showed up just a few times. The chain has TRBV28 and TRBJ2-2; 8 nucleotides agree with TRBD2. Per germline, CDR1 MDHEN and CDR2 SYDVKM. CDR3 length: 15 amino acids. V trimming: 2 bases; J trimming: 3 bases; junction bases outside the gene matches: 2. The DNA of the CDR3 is TGTGCCAGCAGTTTAGGGGGACTAGACACCGGGGAGCTGTTTTTT. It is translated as CASSLGGLDTGELFF.

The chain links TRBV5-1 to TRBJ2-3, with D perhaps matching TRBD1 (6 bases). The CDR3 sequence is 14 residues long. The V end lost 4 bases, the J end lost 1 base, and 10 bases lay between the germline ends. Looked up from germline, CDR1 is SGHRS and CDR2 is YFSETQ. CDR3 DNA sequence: TGCGCCAGCAGCGGGGGCGCGGGCACAGATACGCAGTATTTT. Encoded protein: CASSGGAGTDTQYF.

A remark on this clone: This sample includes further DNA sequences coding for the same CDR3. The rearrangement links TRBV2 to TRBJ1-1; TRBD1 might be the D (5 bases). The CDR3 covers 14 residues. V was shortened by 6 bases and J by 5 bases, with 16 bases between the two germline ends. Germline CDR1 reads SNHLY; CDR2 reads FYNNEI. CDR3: CASRGRAPRTEAFF. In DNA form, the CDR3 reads TGTGCCAGCAGGGGCAGGGCACCTAGAACTGAAGCTTTCTTT.

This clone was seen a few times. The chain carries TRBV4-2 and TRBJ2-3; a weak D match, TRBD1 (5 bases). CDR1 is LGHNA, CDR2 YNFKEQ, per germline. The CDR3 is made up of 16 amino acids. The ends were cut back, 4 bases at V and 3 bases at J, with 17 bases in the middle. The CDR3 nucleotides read TGTGCCAGCAGCCTTGGACAAGGTACTGGGACAGATACGCAGTATTTT. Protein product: CASSLGQGTGTDTQYF.

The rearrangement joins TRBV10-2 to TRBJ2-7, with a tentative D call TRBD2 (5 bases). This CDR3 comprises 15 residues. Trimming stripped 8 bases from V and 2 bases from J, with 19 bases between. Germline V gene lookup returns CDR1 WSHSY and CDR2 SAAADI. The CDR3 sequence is CASRARREETYEQYF. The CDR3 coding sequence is TGCGCCAGCCGGGCACGACGGGAAGAAACCTACGAGCAGTACTTC.

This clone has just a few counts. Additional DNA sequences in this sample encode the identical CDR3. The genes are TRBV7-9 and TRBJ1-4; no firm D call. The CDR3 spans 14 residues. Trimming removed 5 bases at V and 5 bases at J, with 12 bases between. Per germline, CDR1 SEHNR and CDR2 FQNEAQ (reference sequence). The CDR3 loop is CASSPWTGNEKLFF. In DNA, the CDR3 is TGTGCCAGCAGCCCCTGGACGGGGAATGAAAAACTGTTTTTT.

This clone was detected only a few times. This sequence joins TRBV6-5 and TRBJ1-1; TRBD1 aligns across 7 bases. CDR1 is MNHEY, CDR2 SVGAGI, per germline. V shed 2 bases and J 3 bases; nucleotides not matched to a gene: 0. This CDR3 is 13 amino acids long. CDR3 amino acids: CASSYDRDTEAFF. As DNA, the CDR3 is TGTGCCAGCAGTTACGACAGGGACACTGAAGCTTTCTTT.

CDR3 coding DNA: TGTGCCAGCAGCTTAGCGGACTTGAACTACGAGCAGTACTTC. Amino acid sequence: CASSLADLNYEQYF. This sequence joins TRBV7-8 and TRBJ2-7; TRBD2 is a possible D gene (5 bases). V was shortened by 0 bases and J by 3 bases, with 9 bases between the two germline ends. CDR1 is SGHVS and CDR2 is FQNEAQ in the germline V gene. The CDR3 totals 14 residues.

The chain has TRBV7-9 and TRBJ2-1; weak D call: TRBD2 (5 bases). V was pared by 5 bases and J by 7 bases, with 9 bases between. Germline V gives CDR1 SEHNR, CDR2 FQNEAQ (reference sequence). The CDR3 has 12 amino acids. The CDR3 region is CASSLGKNEQFF. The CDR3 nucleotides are TGTGCCAGCAGCCTCGGGAAGAATGAGCAGTTCTTC.